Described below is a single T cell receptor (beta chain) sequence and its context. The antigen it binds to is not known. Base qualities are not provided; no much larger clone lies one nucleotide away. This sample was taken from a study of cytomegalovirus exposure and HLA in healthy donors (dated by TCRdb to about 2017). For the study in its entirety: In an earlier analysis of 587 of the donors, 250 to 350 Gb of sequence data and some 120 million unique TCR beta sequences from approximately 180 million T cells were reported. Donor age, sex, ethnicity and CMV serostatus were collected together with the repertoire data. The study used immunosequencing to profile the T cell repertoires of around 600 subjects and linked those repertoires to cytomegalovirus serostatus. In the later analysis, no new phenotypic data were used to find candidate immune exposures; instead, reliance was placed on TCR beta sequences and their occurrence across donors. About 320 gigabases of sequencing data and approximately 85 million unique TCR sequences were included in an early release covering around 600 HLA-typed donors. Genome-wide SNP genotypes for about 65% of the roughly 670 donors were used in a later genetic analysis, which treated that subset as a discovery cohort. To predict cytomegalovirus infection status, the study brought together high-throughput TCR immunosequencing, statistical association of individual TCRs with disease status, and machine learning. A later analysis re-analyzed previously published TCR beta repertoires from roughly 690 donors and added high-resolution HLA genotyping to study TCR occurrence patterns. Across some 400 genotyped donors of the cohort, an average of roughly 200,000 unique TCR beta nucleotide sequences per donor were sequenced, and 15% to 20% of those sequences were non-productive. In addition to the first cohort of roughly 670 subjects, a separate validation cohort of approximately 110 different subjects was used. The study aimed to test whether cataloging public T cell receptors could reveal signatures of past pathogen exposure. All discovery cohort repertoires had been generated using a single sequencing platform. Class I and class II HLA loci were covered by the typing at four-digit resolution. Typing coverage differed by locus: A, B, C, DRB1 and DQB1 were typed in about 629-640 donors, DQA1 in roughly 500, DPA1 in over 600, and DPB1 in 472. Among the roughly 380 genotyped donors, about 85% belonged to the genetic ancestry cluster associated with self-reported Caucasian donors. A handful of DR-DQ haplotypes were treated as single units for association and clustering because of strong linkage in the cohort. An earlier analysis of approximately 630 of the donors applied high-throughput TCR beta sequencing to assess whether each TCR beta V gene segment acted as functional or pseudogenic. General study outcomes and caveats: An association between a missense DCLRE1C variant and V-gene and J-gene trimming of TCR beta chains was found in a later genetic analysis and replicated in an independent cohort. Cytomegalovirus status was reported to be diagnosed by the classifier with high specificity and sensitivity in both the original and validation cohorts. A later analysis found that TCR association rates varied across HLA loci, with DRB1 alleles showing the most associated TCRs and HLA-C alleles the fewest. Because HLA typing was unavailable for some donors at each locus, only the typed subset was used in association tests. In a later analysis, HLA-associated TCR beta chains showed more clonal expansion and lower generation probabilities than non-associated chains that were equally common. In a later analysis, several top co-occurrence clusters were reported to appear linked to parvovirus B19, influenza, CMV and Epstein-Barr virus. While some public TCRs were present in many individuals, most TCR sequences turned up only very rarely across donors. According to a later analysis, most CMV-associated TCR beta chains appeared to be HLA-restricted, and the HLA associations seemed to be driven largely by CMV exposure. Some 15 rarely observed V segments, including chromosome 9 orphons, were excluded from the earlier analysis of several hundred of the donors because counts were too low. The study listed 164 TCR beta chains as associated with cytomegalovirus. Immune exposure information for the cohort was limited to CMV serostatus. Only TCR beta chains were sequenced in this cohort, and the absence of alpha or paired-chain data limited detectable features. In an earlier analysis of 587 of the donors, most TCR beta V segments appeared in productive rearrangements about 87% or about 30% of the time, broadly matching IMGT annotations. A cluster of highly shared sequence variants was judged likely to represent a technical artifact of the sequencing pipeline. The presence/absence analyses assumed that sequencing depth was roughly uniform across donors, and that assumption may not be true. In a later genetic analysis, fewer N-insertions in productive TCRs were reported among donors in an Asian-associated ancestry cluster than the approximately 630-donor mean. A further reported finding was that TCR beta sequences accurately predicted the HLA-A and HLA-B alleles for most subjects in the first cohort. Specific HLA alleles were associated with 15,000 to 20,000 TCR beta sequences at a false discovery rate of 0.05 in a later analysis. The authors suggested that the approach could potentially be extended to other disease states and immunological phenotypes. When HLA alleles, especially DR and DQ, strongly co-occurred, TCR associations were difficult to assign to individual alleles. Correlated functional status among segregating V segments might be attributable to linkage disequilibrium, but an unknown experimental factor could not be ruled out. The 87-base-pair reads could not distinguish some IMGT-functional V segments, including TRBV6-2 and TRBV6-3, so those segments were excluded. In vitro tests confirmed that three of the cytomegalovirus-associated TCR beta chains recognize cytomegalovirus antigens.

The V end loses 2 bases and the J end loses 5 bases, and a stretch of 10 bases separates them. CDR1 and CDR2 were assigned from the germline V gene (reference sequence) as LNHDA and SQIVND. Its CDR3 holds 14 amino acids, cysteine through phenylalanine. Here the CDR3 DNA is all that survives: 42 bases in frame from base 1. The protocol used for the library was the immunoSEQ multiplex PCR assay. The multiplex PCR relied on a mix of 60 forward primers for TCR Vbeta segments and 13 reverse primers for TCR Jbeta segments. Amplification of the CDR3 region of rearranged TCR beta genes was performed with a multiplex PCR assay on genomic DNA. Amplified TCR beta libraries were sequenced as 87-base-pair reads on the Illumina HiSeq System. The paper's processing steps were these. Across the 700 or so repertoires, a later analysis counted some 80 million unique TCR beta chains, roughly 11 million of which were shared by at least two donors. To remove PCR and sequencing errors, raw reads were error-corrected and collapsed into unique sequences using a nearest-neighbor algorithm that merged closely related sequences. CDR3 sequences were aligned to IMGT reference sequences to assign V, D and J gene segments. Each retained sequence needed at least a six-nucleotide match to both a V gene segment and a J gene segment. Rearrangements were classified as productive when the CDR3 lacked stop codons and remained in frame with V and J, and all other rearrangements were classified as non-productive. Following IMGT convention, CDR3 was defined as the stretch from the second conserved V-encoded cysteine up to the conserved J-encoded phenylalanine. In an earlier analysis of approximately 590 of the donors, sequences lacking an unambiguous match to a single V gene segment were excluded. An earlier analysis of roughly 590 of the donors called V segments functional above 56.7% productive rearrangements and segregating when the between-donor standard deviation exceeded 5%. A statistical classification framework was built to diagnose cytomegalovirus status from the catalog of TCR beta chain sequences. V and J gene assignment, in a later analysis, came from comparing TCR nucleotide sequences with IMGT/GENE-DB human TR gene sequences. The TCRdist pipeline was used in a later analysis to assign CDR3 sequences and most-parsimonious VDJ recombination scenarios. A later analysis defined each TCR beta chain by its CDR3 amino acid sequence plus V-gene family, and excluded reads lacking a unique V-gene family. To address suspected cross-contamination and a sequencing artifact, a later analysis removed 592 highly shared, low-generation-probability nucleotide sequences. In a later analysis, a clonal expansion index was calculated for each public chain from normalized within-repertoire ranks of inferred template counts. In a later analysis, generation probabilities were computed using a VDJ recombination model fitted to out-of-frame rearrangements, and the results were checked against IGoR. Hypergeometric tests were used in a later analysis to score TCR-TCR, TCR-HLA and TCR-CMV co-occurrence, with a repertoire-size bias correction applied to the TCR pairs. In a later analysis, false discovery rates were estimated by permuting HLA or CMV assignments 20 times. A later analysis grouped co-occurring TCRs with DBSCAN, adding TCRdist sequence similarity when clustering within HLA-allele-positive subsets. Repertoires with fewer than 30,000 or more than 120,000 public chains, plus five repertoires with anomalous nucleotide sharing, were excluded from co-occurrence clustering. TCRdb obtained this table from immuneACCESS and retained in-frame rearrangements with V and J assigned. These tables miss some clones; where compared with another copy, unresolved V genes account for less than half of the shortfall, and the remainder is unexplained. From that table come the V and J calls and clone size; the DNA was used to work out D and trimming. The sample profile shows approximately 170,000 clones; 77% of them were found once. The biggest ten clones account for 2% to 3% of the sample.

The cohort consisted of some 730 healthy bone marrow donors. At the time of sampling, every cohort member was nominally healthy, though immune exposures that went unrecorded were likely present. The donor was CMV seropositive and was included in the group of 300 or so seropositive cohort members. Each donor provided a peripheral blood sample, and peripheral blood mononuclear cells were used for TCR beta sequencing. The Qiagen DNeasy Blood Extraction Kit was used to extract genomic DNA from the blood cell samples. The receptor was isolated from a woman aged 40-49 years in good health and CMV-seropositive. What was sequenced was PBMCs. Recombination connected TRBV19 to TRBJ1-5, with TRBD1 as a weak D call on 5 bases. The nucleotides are TGTGCCAGTAGTATATCTGGAGGGGATCAGCCCCAGCATTTT. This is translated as CASSISGGDQPQHF.